The sample holds a few counts of the clone carrying this TCR beta chain. The library targeted TCRbeta and was prepared with unique molecular identifiers. One entry per CDR3 protein, called by TCRdb with MiXCR from the PCR reads. Here the sample spans around 440,000 distinct CDR3 sequences, about a sixth being singletons. CDR3 length: 15 residues. CDR1 is SNHLY and CDR2 is FYNNEI in the germline V gene. With 2 bases removed from V and 2 bases from J, the gap between germline ends came to 13 bases. The sample is drawn from a study of T-cell reconstitution after alpha-beta-depleted transplantation in children.

Here the sequenced sample was PBMCs, mostly from graft donor cells, taken 360 days after TCRalphabeta/CD19-depleted stem cell transplant. The receptor was isolated from a boy in the first two years of life who had a stem cell transplant for Wiskott-Aldrich syndrome, so the T cells may come from the graft donor. J is TRBJ2-7 and V is TRBV2; no clear D. As DNA, the CDR3 is TGTGCCAGCAGTGAAAGGTCAGCCCTAACCTACGAGCAGTACTTC. As protein: CASSERSALTYEQYF.